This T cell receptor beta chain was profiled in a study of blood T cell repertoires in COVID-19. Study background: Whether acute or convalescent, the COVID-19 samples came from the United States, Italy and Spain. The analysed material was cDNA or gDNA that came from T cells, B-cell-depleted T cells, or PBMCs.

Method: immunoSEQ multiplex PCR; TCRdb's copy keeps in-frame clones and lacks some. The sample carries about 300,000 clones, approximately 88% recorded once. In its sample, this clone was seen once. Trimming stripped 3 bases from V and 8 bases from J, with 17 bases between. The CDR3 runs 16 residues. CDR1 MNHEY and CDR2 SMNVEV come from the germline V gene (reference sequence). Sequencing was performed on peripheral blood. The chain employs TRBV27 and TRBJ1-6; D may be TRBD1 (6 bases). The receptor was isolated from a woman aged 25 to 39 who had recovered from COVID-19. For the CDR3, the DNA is TGTGCCAGCAGTTTGCTCAGGGGTCTAAGGGATTCACCCCTCCACTTT. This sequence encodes CASSLLRGLRDSPLHF.